This T cell receptor (beta chain) was profiled in a study of cytomegalovirus exposure and HLA in healthy donors. Study-level results: The analysis excluded some indistinguishable V segments, including TRBV6-2 and TRBV6-3. Among TCR beta chains, those listed as cytomegalovirus-associated numbered under 200.

With 60 Vbeta and 13 Jbeta primers, the PCR was carried out. Repertoires were generated with immunoSEQ multiplex PCR, while TCRdb's copy carries only in-frame clones and drops some. The sample holds fewer than 150,000 clones, over 60% seen once. Germline lookup yields CDR1 SQVTM and CDR2 ANQGSEA. The CDR3 is 15 residues long. The V gene lost 7 bases and the J gene lost 1 base, with 19 bases spanning the gap. Sampled while nominally healthy, donors likely had unrecorded immune exposures. A note on this clone: Its antigen remains unidentified.

This TCR came from a middle-aged woman in good health and CMV-seropositive. The chain couples TRBV29-1 to TRBJ1-1; D possibly corresponds to TRBD1 (6 bases). Sequenced input: PBMCs. The CDR3 bases are TGCAGCGCCCCGCCCGGACAGACCTCGAACACTGAAGCTTTCTTT. This sequence encodes CSAPPGQTSNTEAFF.